The clone carrying this T cell receptor (beta chain) was counted between two and nine times. Its antigen is as yet unknown. It is unclear where the CDR3 begins or ends on the DNA, so no DNA is shown, and the CDR3 is as TCRdb lists it. The data originate from a study of CD8+ T cells in alopecia areata. Notes on the study in general: In lesional scalp, particularly from alopecia totalis/universalis, clonality was higher than in normal scalp.

T lymphocytes (CD4+ and CD8+) were sorted from PBMCs. RNA, once extracted, was reverse transcribed into cDNA for use as the sequencing template. Sequenced by immunoSEQ multiplex PCR; TCRdb stores in-frame clones only, minus some. This sample yields 100,000 to 130,000 clones, of which 58% are seen a single time; about 23% belongs to the top ten. The sequencing input was NKG2D-low CD8+ T cells sorted from blood. The clonotype comes from a human donor with alopecia areata.

Here the CDR3 reads CASSFGPGLAEETQYF. The V and J genes are TRBV7-9 and TRBJ2-5; TRBD2, the D gene given by the table, was not confirmed from the DNA. Germline V gene sequence: CDR1 SEHNR, CDR2 FQNEAQ (reference sequence). Including both end residues, the CDR3 is 16 amino acids long.